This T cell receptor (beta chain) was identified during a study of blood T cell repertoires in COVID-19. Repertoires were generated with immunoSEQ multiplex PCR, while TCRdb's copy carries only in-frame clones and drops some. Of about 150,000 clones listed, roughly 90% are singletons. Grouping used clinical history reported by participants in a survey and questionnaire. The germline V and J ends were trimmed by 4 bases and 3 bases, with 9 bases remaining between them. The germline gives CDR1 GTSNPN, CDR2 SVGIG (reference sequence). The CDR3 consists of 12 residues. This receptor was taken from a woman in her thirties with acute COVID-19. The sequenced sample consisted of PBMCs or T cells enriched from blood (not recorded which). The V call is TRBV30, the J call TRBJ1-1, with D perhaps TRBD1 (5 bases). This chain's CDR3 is CAWKGRYTEAFF. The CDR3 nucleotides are TGTGCCTGGAAGGGGCGGTACACTGAAGCTTTCTTT.